The clone carrying this T cell receptor (beta chain) was detected only once. Its antigen remains unidentified. Among participants with HIV, every one received treatment in the United States. Researchers ran immunoSEQ v3.0 at survey level. Per-sample targets for sequencing were roughly 35,000-50,000 T-cell genomes. Using immunoSEQ multiplex PCR, the repertoire was profiled, and TCRdb retains in-frame clones only, with some absent. Of tens of thousands of clones in the sample, 65% to 80% were seen once. The data were obtained in a study of long-term antiretroviral therapy in people with HIV. With V trimmed by 5 bases and J by 5 bases, 6 bases remained unmatched. This CDR3 contains 15 residues. Per germline, CDR1 SGHTA and CDR2 FQGNSA. Findings and limits, study-wide: Drawn between 2004 and 2017, the blood was possibly obtained under older ART regimens. Post-ART diversity increased but stayed below transplant donor controls.

This clonotype was obtained from a woman in her forties or fifties with HIV. V is TRBV7-2 and J is TRBJ2-5; TRBD2 agrees at 12 bases. This specimen was unsorted PBMCs, taken 3.1 years after starting antiretroviral therapy. CDR3 sequence (DNA): TGTGCCAGCAGCCCACGGACTAGCGGGGACGAGACCCAGTACTTC. As protein: CASSPRTSGDETQYF.